This TCR beta chain was sequenced during a study of post-analysis software for immune sequencing data. Study-wide results and limits: Relative to controls, patients had about 5 TRBV segments at higher frequency, with TRBV5-6, TRBV5-1 and TRBV20-1 among these. Samples sharing a preparation batch grouped tightly together when assessed by F measure. Controls' normalized Chao1 diversity significantly exceeded that of multiple sclerosis patients.

Germline lookup yields CDR1 SGHTA and CDR2 FQGNSA. The CDR3 runs to 15 residues. V trimming: 3 bases; J trimming: 6 bases; junction bases outside the gene matches: 6. Comment on this clonotype: The antigen remains undetermined.

TCR beta cDNA libraries included unique molecular identifiers. Between roughly 1 and 10 million T cells gave rise to 500,000 to 600,000 cDNA molecules. TCRdb reanalysed the PCR reads using MiXCR and keeps one entry per CDR3 protein. The table has some 450,000 distinct CDR3 sequences, under 55% seen once; the top ten hold 12%. The TCR sequence derives from a girl aged 10-17 years with multiple sclerosis. Specimen: blood. J is TRBJ2-3 and V is TRBV7-2, with TRBD2 matching 10 bases. CDR3 sequence: CASSFSGGAADTQYF. The CDR3 DNA follows: TGTGCCAGCAGCTTCAGCGGGGGGGCCGCTGATACGCAGTATTTT.